These 9 T cell receptor beta chains came from one sample sequenced in a study of blood T cells in healthy people across ages (dated by TCRdb to 2015 to 2017). Library preparation was by 5' RACE. Data came from an Illumina HiSeq 2500. A second PCR of about 7 to 12 cycles was run with a J-beta primer mix and a sample-barcoded 5' primer. The public reads were quality trimmed at Q25 with fastp and then assembled into clones with MiXCR by TCRdb, keeping productive beta chains. Here each entry gathers all rows of one CDR3 protein and keeps the most common genes and DNA. The sample table lists about 1.4 million distinct CDR3 sequences, almost 60% of them with a count of one. 6.5% to 8.5% of the sample is in the top ten clones. The sequenced sample was blood. The receptors stem from a man aged 18 to 35 in good health.

Here the CDR3 reads CASSLNSGGLNEQFF. CDR3 sequence (DNA): TGTGCCAGCAGCTTGAACAGCGGGGGGCTCAATGAGCAGTTCTTC. This chain uses TRBV7-6 with TRBJ2-1; 9 bases fit TRBD2. Germline CDR1 is SGHVS and CDR2 is FNYEAQ. The CDR3 runs 15 residues. J was trimmed by 6 bases and V by 3 bases; bases with no gene match: 6.

This chain joins TRBV20-1 and TRBJ2-7, with D possibly called TRBD1 or TRBD2 (7 bases each). The germline CDR1 and CDR2 sequences are DFQATT and SNEGSKA (reference sequence). This CDR3 contains 14 residues. V lost 3 bases and J 4 bases, leaving 16 bases between the germline ends. CDR3 protein: CSARARGGLYEQYF. The CDR3 DNA follows: TGCAGTGCTAGGGCCAGGGGGGGACTTTACGAGCAGTACTTC.

The V gene is TRBV3-1, the J gene TRBJ2-3, with 9 bases fitting TRBD2. The CDR3 loop spans 14 amino acids. Germline trimming cut 4 bases from V and 7 bases from J; bases unmatched to any gene: 6. Germline V gives CDR1 LGHDT, CDR2 YNNKEL (reference sequence). Written as DNA, the CDR3 is TGTGCCAGCAGCCCCCTAGCGGGAAGGAATACGCAGTATTTT. Amino acid sequence: CASSPLAGRNTQYF.

The rearrangement links TRBV7-2 to TRBJ2-5; TRBD1 aligns across 9 bases. The end of the DNA is better explained by TRBJ2-7, so the J call may be wrong. Germline CDR1 and CDR2: SGHTA and FQGNSA. This CDR3 spans 14 amino acids. CDR3 sequence reads: CASSSDRGSSEQYF. As DNA, the CDR3 is TGTGCCAGCAGCTCGGACAGGGGAAGTTCCGAGCAGTACTTC.

A few counts support this clonotype. The J gene is TRBJ2-1, the V gene TRBV20-1, with TRBD2 matching over 7 bases. Germline values: CDR1 DFQATT, CDR2 SNEGSKA (reference sequence). J was trimmed by 5 bases and V by 7 bases; bases with no gene match: 8. This CDR3 is built from 13 residues. CDR3 in amino acids: CSVRLASHNEQFF. As DNA, the CDR3 is TGCAGTGTCCGACTAGCATCTCACAATGAGCAGTTCTTC.

This clonotype was counted only a few times. V gene TRBV29-1 combines with J gene TRBJ1-2, with 9 positions matching TRBD1. Per the germline V gene, CDR1 is SQVTM and CDR2 is ANQGSEA. The CDR3 has 12 residues. V lost 5 bases, J lost 12 bases, and 10 bases stayed unmatched. CDR3 loop: CSVPQGAKVNTF. In DNA, the CDR3 is TGCAGCGTTCCACAGGGGGCGAAAGTTAACACCTTC.

V usage is TRBV5-5 and J usage is TRBJ2-1; tentative D call: TRBD1 (6 bases). Germline values: CDR1 SGHKS, CDR2 YYEKEE (reference sequence). Deletions cut 2 bases from V and 8 bases from J, with 17 bases between. There are 15 residues in the CDR3. CDR3 loop: CASSFSDRPLDEQFF. CDR3 coding DNA: TGTGCCAGCAGCTTTTCAGACAGGCCTCTCGATGAGCAGTTCTTC.

The gene calls are TRBV6-2 or TRBV6-3 and TRBJ1-2, with D perhaps matching TRBD1 (6 bases). Trimming removed 5 bases at V and 7 bases at J, with 14 bases between. This CDR3 contains 13 residues. Per germline, CDR1 MNHEY and CDR2 SVGEGT. The CDR3 DNA is TGTGCCAGCAGTCCAGACAGGTTGGGTGGCTACACCTTC. Protein sequence: CASSPDRLGGYTF.

The chain is built from TRBV7-9 and TRBJ2-7; perhaps D is TRBD1 or TRBD2 (5 bases each). This CDR3 has 14 residues. Trimming pared 5 bases from V and 3 bases from J, leaving 14 bases between. CDR1 and CDR2 from the germline V gene are SEHNR and FQNEAQ (reference sequence). CDR3 bases: TGTGCCAGCAGCCCCGTCGGGACGTACTACGAGCAGTACTTC. Translated, it gives CASSPVGTYYEQYF.